The rows below give T cell receptor beta chains drawn from one sample of a study of T cells in narcolepsy. The method was immunoSEQ multiplex PCR; TCRdb's version includes in-frame clones alone and lacks a portion of them. The sample lists 20,000 to 25,000 clones; roughly 86% were seen once. Sequencing was performed on CD45RA- memory CD4+ T cells from PBMCs. The receptors originated from a human donor with narcolepsy. Both conserved end residues are part of each CDR3. D genes are given only for firm matches. Size is stated for part of the rows, as once, few or many counts, or as a class when the clone is expanded.

size	V	D	J	DNA	CDR3
.	TRBV6-5	.	TRBJ2-7	TGTGCCAGCAGCCGAGTGGGGGTTGGCGAGCAGTACTTC	CASSRVGVGEQYF
.	TRBV29-1	TRBD1	TRBJ2-1	TGCAGCGCCCCAATCCGAACAGGGGCAAATGAGCAGTTCTTC	CSAPIRTGANEQFF
once	TRBV7-2	.	TRBJ2-3	TGTGCCAGCAGCTTAGCGTCGGGAGCGGTAGATACGCAGTATTTT	CASSLASGAVDTQYF
.	TRBV6-5	.	TRBJ1-2	TGTGCCATAAGGACGGATAACTATGGCTACACCTTC	CAIRTDNYGYTF
once	TRBV2	TRBD1	TRBJ2-1	TGTGCCAGCAGTCAGACAGGGGGCCTCTACAATGAGCAGTTCTTC	CASSQTGGLYNEQFF
.	TRBV28	.	TRBJ1-1	TGTGCCAGCAGAGGGGGTTATACTGAAGCTTTCTTT	CASRGGYTEAFF
.	TRBV4-1	.	TRBJ1-2	TGCGCCAGCAGCCAAGACGCAGCCGTAGCCTATGGCTACACCTTC	CASSQDAAVAYGYTF
.	TRBV4-2	TRBD1	TRBJ2-7	TGTGCCAGCAGCCATGCCCGGGACAGAACCTACGAGCAGTACTTC	CASSHARDRTYEQYF
.	TRBV6-5	.	TRBJ2-1	TGTGCCAGCAGTTACGGGGGCTCCTACAATGAGCAGTTCTTC	CASSYGGSYNEQFF
.	TRBV29-1	.	TRBJ1-2	TGCAGCGTTGGGAAAGGGCCCTATGGCTACACCTTC	CSVGKGPYGYTF
few	TRBV6-5	.	TRBJ1-2	TGTGCCAGCACCATGAGACAAGTTGGCTATGGCTACACCTTC	CASTMRQVGYGYTF
.	TRBV5-8	.	TRBJ1-6	TGTGCCAGCCCCCCTGGGGGGGCGAAGCATTCACCCCTCCACTTT	CASPPGGAKHSPLHF
.	TRBV9	.	TRBJ2-1	TGTGCCAGCAGCGTAGTGGGGGGGCAGGAGCAGTTCTTC	CASSVVGGQEQFF
.	TRBV18	.	TRBJ1-3	TGTGCCAGCTCATTCGGAAACACCATATATTTT	CASSFGNTIYF
.	TRBV27	TRBD1	TRBJ1-2	TGTGCCAGCAGGGGACAGGGGGGTTGGGGCTACACCTTC	CASRGQGGWGYTF
.	TRBV25-1	TRBD1	TRBJ2-3	TGTGCCAGCACTAAAACAGGGGCAGATACGCAGTATTTT	CASTKTGADTQYF
.	TRBV28	.	TRBJ2-3	TGTGCCAGCAGCTCTCAGGGGGGGAAAACAGATACGCAGTATTTT	CASSSQGGKTDTQYF
.	TRBV7-2	.	TRBJ2-6	TGTGCCAGCAGCTTCTGGAGGACGGCGGGGGCCAACGTCCTGACTTTC	CASSFWRTAGANVLTF
.	TRBV7-8	TRBD2	TRBJ2-2	TGTGCCAGCAGCTTATTCCTACTAGCGGGAGCGATGGCCGGGGAGCTGTTTTTT	CASSLFLLAGAMAGELFF
once	TRBV28	TRBD1	TRBJ1-1	TGTGCCAGCAGGGGGACAGGGGTTGCCACTGAAGCTTTCTTT	CASRGTGVATEAFF
.	TRBV7-3	.	TRBJ2-7	TGTGCCAGCAGCTTAGGCAGGGGAAACGAGCAGTACTTC	CASSLGRGNEQYF
.	TRBV9	.	TRBJ2-3	TGTGCCAGCAGCGTAGGGCTAGCTGATCGCACAGATACGCAGTATTTT	CASSVGLADRTDTQYF
.	TRBV11-2	.	TRBJ2-1	TGTGCCAGCAGCTCCCAGTCGGCGGGGCAGTTTAGCGTTGAGCAGTTCTTC	CASSSQSAGQFSVEQFF
.	TRBV4-3	.	TRBJ2-1	TGCGCCAGCAGCCAAGGGGGCCTAAACCCGTACCATGAGCAGTTCTTC	CASSQGGLNPYHEQFF
.	TRBV7-2	TRBD2	TRBJ2-3	TGTGCCAGCAGCTCAAGAGCGGGGAGAGGATACACAGATACGCAGTATTTT	CASSSRAGRGYTDTQYF
.	TRBV5-8	.	TRBJ1-2	TGTGCCAGCAGCTTGGGGACCAGGGCTTCCTACTATGGCTACACCTTC	CASSLGTRASYYGYTF
.	TRBV5-6	.	TRBJ2-1	TGTGCCAGCAGCTTCTGGGGGAATGAGCAGTTCTTC	CASSFWGNEQFF
.	TRBV10-2	TRBD1	TRBJ1-1	TGCGCCAGCAGACCAGACAGGGATGATGCTTTCTTT	CASRPDRDDAFF
once	TRBV19	.	TRBJ1-5	TGTGCCAGTAGTATAGTAAGGGATCGCAATCAGCCCCAGCATTTT	CASSIVRDRNQPQHF